This T cell receptor beta chain emerged from a study of tumor-infiltrating lymphocytes in oesophageal squamous cell carcinoma. The V segment lost 5 bases and the J segment 2 bases; nucleotides outside the gene matches: 5. The CDR3 contains 16 residues. Germline V gives CDR1 SGHTA, CDR2 FQGNSA. TCRdb redid the calling of the PCR reads with MiXCR, one entry per CDR3 protein. The sample yields over 8,500 distinct CDR3 sequences, 52% seen once. This TCR derives from a female donor with esophageal squamous cell carcinoma. The sample was esophageal tumor tissue. The genes are TRBV7-2 and TRBJ1-6; TRBD1 agrees at 8 bases. The CDR3 here is CASSRDRGAYNSPLHF. CDR3 coding DNA: TGTGCCAGCAGCCGAGACAGGGGCGCCTATAATTCACCCCTCCACTTT.